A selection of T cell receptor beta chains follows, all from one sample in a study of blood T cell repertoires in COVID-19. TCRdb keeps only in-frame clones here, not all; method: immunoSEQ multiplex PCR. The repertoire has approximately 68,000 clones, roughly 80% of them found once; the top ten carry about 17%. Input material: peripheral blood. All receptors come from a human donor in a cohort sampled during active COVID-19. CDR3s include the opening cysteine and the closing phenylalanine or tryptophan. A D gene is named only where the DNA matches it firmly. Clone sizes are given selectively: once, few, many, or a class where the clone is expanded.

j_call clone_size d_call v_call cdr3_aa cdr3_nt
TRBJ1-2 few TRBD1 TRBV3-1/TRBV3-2 CASSQRQGVNGYTF TGTGCCAGCAGCCAGCGACAGGGGGTTAATGGCTACACCTTC
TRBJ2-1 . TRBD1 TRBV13 CASSLLYGTGNNSYNEQFF TGTGCCAGCAGCTTACTGTATGGGACAGGGAATAACTCCTACAATGAGCAGTTCTTC
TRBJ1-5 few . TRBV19 CASSTTDSQPQHF TGTGCCAGTAGTACCACGGACAGTCAGCCCCAGCATTTT
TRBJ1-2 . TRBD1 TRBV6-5 CASTRTGQNYGYTF TGTGCCAGCACCCGGACAGGGCAGAACTATGGCTACACCTTC
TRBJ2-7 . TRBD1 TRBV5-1 CATRQGLGYEQYF TGCGCCACCCGACAGGGTTTAGGCTACGAGCAGTACTTC
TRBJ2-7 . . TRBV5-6 CASSLNSYEQYF TGTGCCAGCAGCCTAAACTCCTACGAGCAGTACTTC
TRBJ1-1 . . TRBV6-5 CASSRTVNTEAFF TGTGCCAGCAGTAGGACAGTCAACACTGAAGCTTTCTTT
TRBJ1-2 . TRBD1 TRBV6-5 CASDRVGFGYTF TGTGCCTCGGACAGGGTCGGCTTTGGCTACACCTTC
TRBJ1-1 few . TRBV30 CAWGRGLLSEAFF TGTGCCTGGGGTAGGGGCTTGCTCTCTGAAGCTTTCTTT
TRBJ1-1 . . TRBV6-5 CASWEDPGLRAFF TGTGCCAGTTGGGAAGATCCGGGACTTAGGGCTTTCTTT
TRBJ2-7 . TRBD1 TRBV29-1 CSVMRQGAREQYF TGCAGCGTAATGAGACAGGGGGCGAGAGAGCAGTACTTC
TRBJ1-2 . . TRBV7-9 CASSLVGDTRHYGYTF TGTGCCAGCAGCTTAGTGGGGGACACTCGTCACTATGGCTACACCTTC
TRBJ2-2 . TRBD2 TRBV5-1 CASSTSGGAFGELFF TGCGCCAGCAGCACGAGCGGGGGGGCCTTCGGGGAGCTGTTTTTT
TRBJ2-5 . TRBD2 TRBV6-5 CASSGLAGGSETQYF TGTGCCAGCAGCGGACTAGCGGGGGGTTCAGAGACCCAGTACTTC
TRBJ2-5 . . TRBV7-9 CASSSHDRKGETQYF TGTGCCAGCAGCTCCCACGACAGGAAGGGAGAGACCCAGTACTTC
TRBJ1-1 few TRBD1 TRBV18 CASRQGSITEAFF TGTGCCAGCCGACAGGGGAGTATAACTGAAGCTTTCTTT
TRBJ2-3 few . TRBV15 CATSRAPGIDTQYF TGTGCCACCAGCAGAGCACCGGGAATAGATACGCAGTATTTT
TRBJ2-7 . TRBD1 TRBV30 CAWSVVFGTGFNEQYF TGTGCCTGGAGTGTTGTTTTCGGGACAGGGTTCAACGAGCAGTACTTC
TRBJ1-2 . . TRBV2 CASSGGMNYGYTF TGTGCCAGCAGTGGCGGCATGAACTATGGCTACACCTTC
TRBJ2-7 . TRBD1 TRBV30 CAWRGQGREQYF TGTGCCTGGAGGGGACAGGGGAGGGAGCAGTACTTC
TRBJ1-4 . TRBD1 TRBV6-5 CASRPTGGNEKLFF TGTGCCAGCAGGCCGACAGGGGGAAATGAAAAACTGTTTTTT
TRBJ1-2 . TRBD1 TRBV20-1 CSAWDRGGYTF TGCAGTGCTTGGGACAGGGGAGGCTACACCTTC
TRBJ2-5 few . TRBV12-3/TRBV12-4 CASSFLSQETQYF TGTGCCAGCAGTTTTTTGTCTCAGGAGACCCAGTACTTC
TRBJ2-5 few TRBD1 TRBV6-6 CASRRQGVGETQYF TGTGCCAGCAGACGACAGGGGGTCGGGGAGACCCAGTACTTC
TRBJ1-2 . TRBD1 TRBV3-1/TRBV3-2 CASSNRGRGYGYTF TGTGCCAGCAGCAACAGGGGGCGCGGCTATGGCTACACCTTC